The 20 T cell receptor beta chains presented below share a single source sample, sequenced in a study of T cells after yellow fever vaccination. TCRdb reprocessed the 5' RACE reads via MiXCR and lists one record per CDR3 protein. The sample carries 170,000 or so distinct CDR3 sequences, approximately 6% recorded once. The source material was CD4+ T cells sorted from PBMCs, sampled on the day of the first yellow fever vaccination. The receptor source for this set is a man younger than 35 who received the YFV17D yellow fever vaccine.

The chain recombines TRBV5-1 with TRBJ1-4; possibly TRBD1 for D (5 bases). Germline CDR1 SGHRS, CDR2 YFSETQ. CDR3 size: 13 residues. Trimming shortened V by 8 bases and J by 8 bases, and 16 bases separated the two germline ends. The CDR3 sequence: CASGRTLGEKLFF. The CDR3 nucleotides read TGCGCCAGTGGACGGACATTAGGGGAAAAACTGTTTTTT.

This clonotype occurred a few times. The V call is TRBV29-1, the J call TRBJ2-2, with 9 bases lining up with TRBD1. Germline V lookup: CDR1 SQVTM, CDR2 ANQGSEA. V dropped 4 bases and J dropped 6; count of bases not matched to a gene: 12. This CDR3 spans 16 amino acids. The CDR3 DNA sequence: TGCAGCGTTGTCATCGGGACAGGGTATATGTCCGGGGAGCTGTTTTTT. It specifies CSVVIGTGYMSGELFF.

V gene TRBV3-1 combines with J gene TRBJ2-3; 9 bases align to TRBD2. The ends lost 4 bases at V and 3 bases at J; junction bases unmatched: 2. CDR3 size: 14 residues. Looked up from germline, CDR1 is LGHDT and CDR2 is YNNKEL (reference sequence). The CDR3 reads CASSPSGVTDTQYF. For the CDR3, the DNA is TGTGCCAGCAGCCCTAGCGGGGTAACAGATACGCAGTATTTT.

This clonotype has a handful of counts. This chain joins TRBV12-3 or TRBV12-4 and TRBJ2-3, with D hard to call. CDR3 length: 11 amino acids. V gave up 3 bases and J gave up 7 bases, with 5 bases separating them. Here the CDR3 DNA reads TGTGCCAGCAGTTTTGGGTATACGCAGTATTTT. Translated, it gives CASSFGYTQYF.

The rearrangement joins TRBV4-1 to TRBJ1-1, with D perhaps TRBD1 (6 bases). This CDR3 contains 12 residues. The ends were cut back, 8 bases at V and 5 bases at J, with 12 bases in the middle. Per germline, CDR1 MGHRA and CDR2 YSYEKL. CDR3 DNA: TGCGCCAGCCGCGGGGGCCGGACTGAAGCTTTCTTT. Protein product: CASRGGRTEAFF.

There are many counts of this clonotype. J is TRBJ2-3 and V is TRBV12-3 or TRBV12-4, with 12 bases aligning to TRBD1. Germline trimming cut 5 bases from V and 4 bases from J; bases unmatched to any gene: 4. This CDR3 region has 15 residues. The CDR3 region is CASSPGQGASDTQYF. The CDR3 DNA reads as TGTGCCAGCAGTCCGGGACAGGGGGCATCAGATACGCAGTATTTT.

This clonotype was seen a handful of times. This chain's CDR3 is CASSSLTGTNEKLFF. The CDR3 DNA reads TGTGCCAGCAGCTCCCTGACAGGAACTAATGAAAAACTGTTTTTT. The V and J genes are TRBV11-2 and TRBJ1-4; TRBD1 might be the D (6 bases). Trimming shortened V by 4 bases and J by 1 base, and 10 bases separated the two germline ends. Looked up from germline, CDR1 is SGHAT and CDR2 is FQNNGV. The CDR3 has 15 residues.

This clonotype showed up many times. This sequence joins TRBV7-6 and TRBJ1-4, with 9 bases identical to TRBD1. The CDR3 is 15 residues long. The germline gives CDR1 SGHVS, CDR2 FNYEAQ. After removal of 5 bases from V and 3 bases from J, the junction contained 4 bases not matched to a gene. CDR3 in amino acids: CASSLRQGANEKLFF. The CDR3 DNA is TGTGCCAGCAGCCTCCGACAGGGGGCTAATGAAAAACTGTTTTTT.

The V call is TRBV6-2 or TRBV6-3, the J call TRBJ1-5; TRBD1 matches 9 bases. The J segment lost 7 bases and the V segment lost 10 bases, leaving 32 bases of the junction unmatched. The CDR3 has 21 residues. Germline lookup yields CDR1 MNHEY and CDR2 SVGEGT. The CDR3, as DNA: TGTGCCACCCTGACACCGTCCGGATGGGGTAGCCCGGGACAGGGATTACAGCCCCAGCATTTT. This encodes CATLTPSGWGSPGQGLQPQHF.

This chain links TRBV20-1 with TRBJ2-3; a weak D match, TRBD1 (5 bases). CDR1 and CDR2 from the germline V gene are DFQATT and SNEGSKA (reference sequence). The CDR3 consists of 13 residues. V lost 0 bases to trimming and J lost 12 bases, with 16 bases between them. The chain's CDR3 is CSARDLVKGIQYF. The CDR3 DNA reads TGCAGTGCTAGAGATTTGGTGAAGGGGATCCAGTATTTT.

The gene calls are TRBV5-1 and TRBJ2-3; D is possibly TRBD2 (5 bases). V was shortened by 4 bases and J by 0 bases, with 15 bases between the two germline ends. The length of the CDR3 is 16 residues. In germline, CDR1 is SGHRS, CDR2 YFSETQ. The CDR3 DNA reads as TGCGCCAGCAGCCATACAGCGGATCCTAGCACAGATACGCAGTATTTT. This encodes CASSHTADPSTDTQYF.

The chain has TRBV7-2 and TRBJ1-2; TRBD1 agrees at 8 bases. CDR1 is SGHTA, CDR2 FQGNSA, per germline. V was pared by 1 base and J by 7 bases, with 8 bases of the junction left unmatched. The CDR3 is 15 residues long. The chain's CDR3 is CASSLGPGQGSGYTF. The DNA for the CDR3 is TGTGCCAGCAGCTTAGGGCCCGGACAGGGTTCTGGCTACACCTTC.

The table lists this clonotype with many counts. The chain combines TRBV5-1 with TRBJ1-1; D is unresolved. This CDR3 comprises 14 residues. The V end lost 4 bases, the J end lost 3 bases, and 13 bases lay between the germline ends. In germline, CDR1 is SGHRS, CDR2 YFSETQ. The CDR3 DNA reads TGCGCCAGCAGCCTGCCCGGGAGCTACACTGAAGCTTTCTTT. Residues: CASSLPGSYTEAFF.

CDR3 coding DNA: TGTGCCAGCAGTTTGGGGACACACTACGAGCAGTACTTC. This codes for CASSLGTHYEQYF. The V gene is TRBV12-3 or TRBV12-4, the J gene TRBJ2-7, with D tentatively TRBD1 (6 bases). The CDR3 has 13 residues. Deletions cut 3 bases from V and 3 bases from J, with 9 bases between.

On this clonotype: Since a much larger clone is just one base distant, this may be a read error. The chain links TRBV4-3 to TRBJ1-1; perhaps TRBD1 as D (5 bases). V gave up 0 bases and J gave up 12 bases, with 14 bases separating them. CDR3 length equals 13 residues. Germline assignment: CDR1 LGHNA and CDR2 YSLEER. CDR3 region: CASSQDQGGVSFF. CDR3 sequence (DNA): TGCGCCAGCAGCCAAGATCAGGGCGGGGTGTCTTTCTTT.

This chain joins TRBV27 and TRBJ2-6, with D maybe TRBD2 (5 bases). V gave up 3 bases and J gave up 2 bases, with 8 bases separating them. The CDR3 extends over 15 amino acids. Germline loops: CDR1 MNHEY, CDR2 SMNVEV (reference sequence). CDR3 sequence: CASSFGGTGANVLTF. The DNA of the CDR3 is TGTGCCAGCAGTTTTGGAGGTACTGGGGCCAACGTCCTGACTTTC.

The chain recombines TRBV5-1 with TRBJ1-2; possible D gene TRBD1, 5 bases. The CDR3 is 21 residues long. Per germline, CDR1 SGHRS and CDR2 YFSETQ. V lost 2 bases to trimming and J lost 0 bases, with 29 bases between them. The DNA of the CDR3 is TGCGCCAGCAGCTTAACCACTGGGGCAGACCGCGGATCGACAACTAACTATGGCTACACCTTC. Its translation: CASSLTTGADRGSTTNYGYTF. The full variable domain, its missing parts supplied by reference TRBV5-1 and TRBJ1-2, is KAGVTQTPRYLIKTRGQQVTLSCSPISGHRSVSWYQQTPGQGLQFLFEYFSETQRNKGNFPGRFSGRQFSNSRSEMNVSTLELGDSALYLCASSLTTGADRGSTTNYGYTFGSGTRLTVV.

About this clonotype: This may stem from a read error, because a much larger clone lies one nucleotide away. The V gene is TRBV4-2, the J gene TRBJ2-7; tentatively, D is TRBD1 or TRBD2 (6 bases each). The CDR3 sequence is 14 residues long. Trimming removed 11 bases at V and 4 bases at J, with 21 bases between. In germline, CDR1 is LGHNA, CDR2 YNFKEQ. This chain's CDR3 is CAASKAQGGYEQYF. In nucleotides, the CDR3 is TGTGCCGCCAGCAAGGCACAGGGAGGTTACGAGCAGTACTTC.

Ten or more counts support this clonotype. The chain carries TRBV11-3 and TRBJ2-2; 7 bases match TRBD1. CDR3 length equals 14 residues. V shed 5 bases, J shed 6 bases, and the junction held 6 bases outside the gene matches. The germline CDR1 and CDR2 sequences are SGHNT and YENEEA. The CDR3: CASSRIGGSGELFF. CDR3 nucleotides: TGTGCCAGCAGCCGCATAGGGGGCTCCGGGGAGCTGTTTTTT.

There are many counts of this clonotype. The rearrangement joins TRBV7-2 to TRBJ2-1; 8 nucleotides agree with TRBD2. The CDR3 loop spans 15 amino acids. Germline V CDR1 and CDR2: SGHTA, FQGNSA. J was trimmed by 2 bases and V by 2 bases; bases with no gene match: 2. This chain's CDR3 is CASSLNSGAYNEQFF. CDR3 nucleotides: TGTGCCAGCAGCTTAAATAGCGGGGCCTACAATGAGCAGTTCTTC.